Described below is a single T cell receptor (beta chain) sequence and its context. The V gene's germline CDR1 is SGHKS and CDR2 YYEKEE (reference sequence). CDR3 length: 15 amino acids. The V segment lost 4 bases and the J segment 0 bases; nucleotides outside the gene matches: 4. As originally analysed: Cell counts per sample came from amplifying reference gene primers. The method was immunoSEQ multiplex PCR; TCRdb's version includes in-frame clones alone and lacks a portion of them. The D gene and trimming were derived from the DNA, and the V and J assignments and clone size from that table. The table has more than 150,000 clones, roughly nine tenths seen once. This specimen belongs to a study of blood T cell repertoires in COVID-19. Study overall: The United States, Italy and Spain were the sources of the acute and convalescent COVID-19 samples. Sources were T cells, B-cell-depleted T cells, or PBMCs; the material itself was cDNA or gDNA.

The origin of this receptor is a woman between 65 and 79 years old with acute or convalescent COVID-19. Sequences were obtained from peripheral blood. The chain carries TRBV5-5 and TRBJ1-5; 7 bases line up with TRBD1. The CDR3 here is CASSQTGSSNQPQHF. The CDR3 DNA follows: TGTGCCAGCAGCCAGACAGGGAGTAGCAATCAGCCCCAGCATTTT. The full variable domain, rest sourced from reference TRBV5-5 and TRBJ1-5, is DAGVTQSPTHLIKTRGQQVTLRCSPISGHKSVSWYQQVLGQGPQFIFQYYEKEERGRGNFPDRFSARQFPNYSSELNVNALLLGDSALYLCASSQTGSSNQPQHFGDGTRLSIL.